This T cell receptor beta chain derives from a study of blood T cell repertoires in COVID-19. Repertoires were generated with immunoSEQ multiplex PCR, while TCRdb's copy carries only in-frame clones and drops some. The table lists more than 65,000 clones, about 93% of them singletons. The CDR3 contains 14 residues. Germline lookup yields CDR1 LNHNV and CDR2 YYDKDF (reference sequence). Trimming took 0 bases from V and 2 from J, leaving 7 bases between them. This clone was counted a single time. The rearrangement links TRBV15 to TRBJ1-2; no firm D call. This clonotype originated in a human donor in a cohort sampled during active COVID-19. Specimen: peripheral blood. The CDR3 coding sequence is TGTGCCACCAGCAGAGATACGGGAAACTATGGCTACACCTTC. Translating it yields CATSRDTGNYGYTF.